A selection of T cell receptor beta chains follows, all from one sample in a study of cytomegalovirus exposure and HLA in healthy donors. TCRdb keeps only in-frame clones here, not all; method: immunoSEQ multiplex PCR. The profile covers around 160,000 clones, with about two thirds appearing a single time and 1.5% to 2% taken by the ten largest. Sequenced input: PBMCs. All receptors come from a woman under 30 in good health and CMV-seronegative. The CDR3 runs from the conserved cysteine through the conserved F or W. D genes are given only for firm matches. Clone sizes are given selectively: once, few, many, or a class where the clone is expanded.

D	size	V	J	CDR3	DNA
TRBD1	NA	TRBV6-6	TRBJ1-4	CASRMDRVTEKLFF	TGTGCCAGCAGGATGGACAGGGTTACGGAAAAACTGTTTTTT
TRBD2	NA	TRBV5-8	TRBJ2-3	CASRLAGGPDTQYF	TGTGCCAGCCGGCTAGCGGGGGGGCCAGATACGCAGTATTTT
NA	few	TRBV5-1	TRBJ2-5	CASHERPGGETQYF	TGCGCCAGCCATGAAAGACCGGGGGGCGAGACCCAGTACTTC
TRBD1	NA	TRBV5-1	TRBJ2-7	CASSGLQGAVYEQYF	TGCGCCAGCAGCGGGTTACAGGGGGCTGTCTACGAGCAGTACTTC
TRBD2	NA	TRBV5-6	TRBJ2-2	CASSLKGGKSGELFF	TGTGCCAGCAGCTTGAAGGGAGGGAAGTCTGGGGAGCTGTTTTTT
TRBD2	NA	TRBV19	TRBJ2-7	CASKIAGISYEQYF	TGTGCCAGTAAAATAGCGGGGATTTCCTACGAGCAGTACTTC
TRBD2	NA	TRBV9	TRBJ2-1	CASSKTSGSSYNEQFF	TGTGCCAGCAGCAAGACTAGCGGGAGCTCCTACAATGAGCAGTTCTTC
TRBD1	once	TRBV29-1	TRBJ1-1	CSGGQGNTEAFF	TGCAGCGGTGGACAGGGGAACACTGAAGCTTTCTTT
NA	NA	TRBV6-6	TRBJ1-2	CASRAREQGGVYGYTF	TGTGCCAGCAGGGCCCGGGAACAGGGAGGGGTCTATGGCTACACCTTC
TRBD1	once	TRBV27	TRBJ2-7	CASSSRLGVDRTSSYEQYF	TGTGCCAGCAGTTCCCGATTAGGAGTGGACAGGACCAGCTCCTACGAGCAGTACTTC
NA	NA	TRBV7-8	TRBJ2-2	CASSLPGASNTGELFF	TGTGCCAGCAGCTTACCAGGGGCCTCGAACACCGGGGAGCTGTTTTTT
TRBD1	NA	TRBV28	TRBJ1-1	CASSTPPNRGPRAMNTEAFF	TGTGCCAGCAGTACCCCCCCCAACAGGGGGCCCAGAGCCATGAACACTGAAGCTTTCTTT
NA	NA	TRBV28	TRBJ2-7	CASTSWRDTYEQYF	TGTGCCAGCACCTCCTGGCGGGATACCTACGAGCAGTACTTC
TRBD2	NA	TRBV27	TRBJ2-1	CASSLWAGTSEFNEQFF	TGTGCCAGCAGTTTATGGGCCGGGACTAGCGAGTTTAATGAGCAGTTCTTC
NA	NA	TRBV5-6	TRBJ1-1	CASSLGRAGTEAFF	TGTGCCAGCAGCTTGGGGAGGGCGGGCACTGAAGCTTTCTTT